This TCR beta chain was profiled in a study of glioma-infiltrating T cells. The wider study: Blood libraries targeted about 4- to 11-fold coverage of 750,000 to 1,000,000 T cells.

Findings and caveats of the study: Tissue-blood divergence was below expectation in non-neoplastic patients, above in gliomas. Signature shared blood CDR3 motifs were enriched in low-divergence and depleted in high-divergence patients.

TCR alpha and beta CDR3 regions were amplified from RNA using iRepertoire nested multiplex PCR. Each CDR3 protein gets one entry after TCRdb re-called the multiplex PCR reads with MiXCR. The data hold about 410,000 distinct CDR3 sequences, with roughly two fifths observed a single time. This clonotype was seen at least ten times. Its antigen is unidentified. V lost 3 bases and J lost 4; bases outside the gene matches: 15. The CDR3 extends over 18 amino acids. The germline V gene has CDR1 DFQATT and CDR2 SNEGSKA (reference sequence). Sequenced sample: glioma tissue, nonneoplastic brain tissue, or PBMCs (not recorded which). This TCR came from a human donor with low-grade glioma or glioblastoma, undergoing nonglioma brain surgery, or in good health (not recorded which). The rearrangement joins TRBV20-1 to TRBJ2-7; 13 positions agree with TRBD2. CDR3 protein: CSASGRTSGRPLPYEQYF. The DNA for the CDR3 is TGCAGTGCTAGTGGCAGGACTAGCGGGAGACCCCTTCCTTACGAGCAGTACTTC.